This entry lists 27 T cell receptor beta chains sequenced from one sample in a study of cytomegalovirus exposure and HLA in healthy donors. In the PCR, 60 Vbeta and 13 Jbeta primers were used. Produced via immunoSEQ multiplex PCR; TCRdb's table is partial and in-frame only. There are approximately 180,000 clones in the sample; around 75% occur only once, and around 1.9% lies in the top ten. Sequenced input: PBMCs. All receptors derive from a woman in her 30s in good health and CMV-seronegative.

This chain links TRBV27 with TRBJ1-2; 11 bases line up with TRBD1. The CDR3 length is 15 residues. V gave up 3 bases and J gave up 7 bases; unmatched junction bases: 7. Germline CDR1 and CDR2: MNHEY and SMNVEV (reference sequence). CDR3 loop: CASSFDRTGGFGYTF. DNA of the CDR3: TGTGCCAGCAGTTTTGATCGGACAGGGGGCTTTGGCTACACCTTC.

The rearrangement uses TRBV4-1 and TRBJ2-5; the D gene is possibly TRBD2 (5 bases). The V gene lost 1 base and the J gene lost 4 bases, with 16 bases spanning the gap. Germline V gene sequence: CDR1 MGHRA, CDR2 YSYEKL. The CDR3 length is 16 residues. In DNA form, the CDR3 reads TGCGCCAGCAGCCAAGGTCCAACGGGAAAGGCAGAGACCCAGTACTTC. It yields the protein CASSQGPTGKAETQYF.

This clone was recorded once. The J gene is TRBJ2-5, the V gene TRBV5-4; 7 nucleotides match TRBD2. CDR3 size: 16 residues. Germline CDR1 reads SGHNT; CDR2 reads YYREEE (reference sequence). V lost 5 bases and J lost 1; bases outside the gene matches: 11. The CDR3 region is CASRGGSRGVQETQYF. CDR3 sequence (DNA): TGTGCCAGCAGGGGAGGGAGCCGAGGGGTCCAAGAGACCCAGTACTTC.

The chain recombines TRBV4-1 with TRBJ1-1; D unclear. From germline, CDR1 is MGHRA and CDR2 YSYEKL. V was shortened by 2 bases and J by 5 bases, with 12 bases between the two germline ends. The CDR3 loop spans 14 amino acids. The CDR3 loop is CASSQLMGRTEAFF. For the CDR3, the DNA is TGCGCCAGCAGCCAATTAATGGGGAGAACTGAAGCTTTCTTT.

The rearrangement joins TRBV4-1 to TRBJ1-5, with D possibly being TRBD1 (5 bases). The V end lost 1 base, the J end lost 5 bases, and 9 bases lay between the germline ends. Germline lookup yields CDR1 MGHRA and CDR2 YSYEKL. The CDR3 has 14 residues. The DNA of the CDR3 is TGCGCCAGCAGCCAAGCAGGGTTTCATCAGCCCCAGCATTTT. Its protein product is CASSQAGFHQPQHF.

V usage is TRBV4-1 and J usage is TRBJ1-5; D may be TRBD1 (6 bases). This CDR3 spans 22 amino acids. The germline V gene has CDR1 MGHRA and CDR2 YSYEKL. V was trimmed by 4 bases and J by 0 bases, leaving 31 bases between them. The CDR3 bases are TGCGCCAGCAGCCCCCAGACTTCGTCCTGGGACACAGTGACGTATAGCAATCAGCCCCAGCATTTT. Residues: CASSPQTSSWDTVTYSNQPQHF.

This chain connects TRBV5-1 to TRBJ2-7; TRBD1 is a possible D gene (5 bases). Germline values: CDR1 SGHRS, CDR2 YFSETQ. V was clipped by 1 base and J by 3 bases, with 17 bases between them. The CDR3 consists of 16 residues. CDR3 residues: CASSLRVGSGLYEQYF. The CDR3 DNA reads as TGCGCCAGCAGCTTGAGAGTGGGGTCAGGGCTCTACGAGCAGTACTTC.

The rearrangement links TRBV5-1 to TRBJ2-3, with 10 bases identical to TRBD1. This CDR3 spans 16 amino acids. CDR1 is SGHRS and CDR2 is YFSETQ in the germline V gene. J gave up 3 bases and V 4 bases, and 8 bases lay outside the gene matches. CDR3 amino acids: CASSPPAGQGTDTQYF. CDR3 bases: TGCGCCAGCAGCCCCCCCGCGGGACAGGGGACAGATACGCAGTATTTT.

J is TRBJ2-1 and V is TRBV7-6, with D hard to call. Trimming stripped 0 bases from V and 6 bases from J, with 6 bases between. The CDR3 length is 13 residues. From germline, CDR1 is SGHVS and CDR2 FNYEAQ. CDR3 bases: TGTGCCAGCAGCTTAGCGCGTGGCAATGAGCAGTTCTTC. It is translated as CASSLARGNEQFF.

There are a few counts of this clone. The chain combines TRBV19 with TRBJ1-1; 10 bases fit TRBD1. The J segment lost 0 bases and the V segment lost 6 bases, leaving 10 bases of the junction unmatched. The germline V gene encodes CDR1 LNHDA and CDR2 SQIVND (reference sequence). The CDR3 has 17 residues. The DNA for the CDR3 is TGTGCCAGTAGCACGCTCCGGACAGGGGGAATGAACACTGAAGCTTTCTTT. This codes for CASSTLRTGGMNTEAFF.

J is TRBJ2-2 and V is TRBV9; D perhaps matches TRBD1 (6 bases). Trimming cost V 4 bases and J 5 bases, with 18 bases left between them. The length of the CDR3 is 16 residues. Germline V gene lookup returns CDR1 SGDLS and CDR2 YYNGEE. This chain's CDR3 is CASSQGKETLTGELFF. DNA of the CDR3: TGTGCCAGCAGCCAGGGGAAAGAGACGTTAACCGGGGAGCTGTTTTTT.

CDR3 protein: CASSFEGTGRSRSGANVLTF. Here the CDR3 DNA reads TGCGCCAGCAGCTTCGAAGGGACAGGGAGGAGCAGGTCTGGGGCCAACGTCCTGACTTTC. This sequence joins TRBV5-1 and TRBJ2-6; 9 bases agree with TRBD1. The germline V gene encodes CDR1 SGHRS and CDR2 YFSETQ. The CDR3 totals 20 residues. The trim removed 2 bases at V and 1 base at J, leaving 13 bases unmatched.

The chain uses TRBV7-3 and TRBJ2-1; TRBD2 matches 11 bases. The V gene's germline CDR1 is SGHTA and CDR2 FQGTGA. Germline trimming cut 4 bases from V and 5 bases from J; bases unmatched to any gene: 4. The CDR3 runs 15 residues. The chain's CDR3 is CASSSGLAVDNEQFF. The CDR3 DNA is TGTGCCAGCAGCTCGGGACTAGCGGTAGACAATGAGCAGTTCTTC. The variable domain in full, with the rest retrieved from reference TRBV7-3 and TRBJ2-1, is GAGVSQTPSNKVTEKGKYVELRCDPISGHTALYWYRQSLGQGPEFLIYFQGTGAADDSGLPNDRFFAVRPEGSVSTLKIQRTERGDSAVYLCASSSGLAVDNEQFFGPGTRLTVL.

This clone was observed a handful of times. The chain employs TRBV5-4 and TRBJ2-2, with TRBD1 as a possible D gene (5 bases). This CDR3 spans 13 amino acids. Germline V gene data show CDR1 as SGHNT and CDR2 as YYREEE (reference sequence). Trimming left V 6 bases short and J 1 base short, with 7 bases between. DNA for the CDR3: TGTGCCAGCAAGACAGTGAACACCGGGGAGCTGTTTTTT. It yields the protein CASKTVNTGELFF.

This clone has more than one count but fewer than ten. This sequence joins TRBV4-3 and TRBJ2-2; 10 nucleotides agree with TRBD1. This CDR3 is 16 amino acids long. Germline CDR1 and CDR2: LGHNA and YSLEER. V shed 4 bases, J shed 6 bases, and the junction held 8 bases outside the gene matches. The CDR3 protein is CASSLRGGTGAGELFF. CDR3 in DNA: TGCGCCAGCAGCCTCAGGGGAGGGACAGGGGCCGGGGAGCTGTTTTTT.

The V call is TRBV11-2, the J call TRBJ1-2; the match to TRBD1 covers 12 bases. CDR3 size: 14 residues. The V segment lost 5 bases and the J segment 7 bases; nucleotides outside the gene matches: 5. The germline V gene encodes CDR1 SGHAT and CDR2 FQNNGV. The DNA for the CDR3 is TGTGCCAGCAGCCAGGGACAGGGGGCTTCTGGCTACACCTTC. Residues: CASSQGQGASGYTF.

The chain joins TRBV4-1 to TRBJ1-2, with D perhaps matching TRBD1 (5 bases). CDR1 and CDR2 (germline): MGHRA, YSYEKL. The V gene lost 4 bases and the J gene lost 7 bases, with 19 bases spanning the gap. This CDR3 spans 15 amino acids. The CDR3 sequence is CASSPRALGGAGYTF. In DNA form, the CDR3 reads TGCGCCAGCAGCCCCCGGGCCTTGGGTGGGGCTGGCTACACCTTC.

A word on this clone: The conserved phenylalanine or tryptophan normally closing the CDR3 is absent here, so this likely arose from a read error. No DNA is shown, since the ends of the CDR3 on it are uncertain; the CDR3 is the one TCRdb lists. The gene calls are TRBV18 and TRBJ1-2. The length of the CDR3 is 11 amino acids, counting both ends. Germline V CDR1 and CDR2: KGHSH, LQKENI. The CDR3 here is CASSPGGGLSL.

V is TRBV19 and J is TRBJ1-1, with unresolved D. From germline, CDR1 is LNHDA and CDR2 SQIVND (reference sequence). V shed 1 base and J shed 0 bases, with 3 bases lying between them. The CDR3 is 13 residues long. The CDR3 DNA is TGTGCCAGTAGTATAGCGTTGAACACTGAAGCTTTCTTT. This gives the protein CASSIALNTEAFF.

The rearrangement links TRBV5-1 to TRBJ2-5, with a possible D match to TRBD1 (5 bases). The J call may be incorrect, as the DNA end agrees better with TRBJ2-7. The CDR3 totals 14 residues. Germline CDR1 reads SGHRS; CDR2 reads YFSETQ. The CDR3 sequence is CASSLGQITYEQYF. CDR3 in DNA: TGCGCCAGCAGCTTGGGACAGATCACCTACGAGCAGTACTTC.

The chain combines TRBV2 with TRBJ1-2; TRBD1 matches at 9 bases. Germline-derived CDR1 and CDR2 are SNHLY and FYNNEI. CDR3 length: 14 amino acids. V trimming: 6 bases; J trimming: 2 bases; junction bases outside the gene matches: 4. DNA for the CDR3: TGTGCCAGCAGGGACAGGGGAACCAACTATGGCTACACCTTC. Protein: CASRDRGTNYGYTF.

The chain recombines TRBV4-1 with TRBJ2-7; 10 nucleotides agree with TRBD2. The length of the CDR3 is 14 residues. J was trimmed by 3 bases and V by 2 bases; bases with no gene match: 1. CDR1 is MGHRA, CDR2 YSYEKL, per germline. The DNA for the CDR3 is TGCGCCAGCAGCCAATCTAGCGGGAGCTACGAGCAGTACTTC. This gives the protein CASSQSSGSYEQYF.

V usage is TRBV4-3 and J usage is TRBJ2-7; D might be TRBD2 (5 bases). Germline CDR1 is LGHNA and CDR2 is YSLEER. Deletions cut 1 base from V and 1 base from J, with 8 bases between. The CDR3 is 14 amino acids. The CDR3: CASSQGLNSYEQYF. In DNA form, the CDR3 reads TGCGCCAGCAGCCAAGGACTAAATTCCTACGAGCAGTACTTC.

On this clone: One end of the junction does not line up with germline, which may come from a read error. The CDR3 loop reads CASSSDSGALYGQYF. In DNA form, the CDR3 reads TGTGCCAGCAGCTCGGACTCGGGTGCCCTCTACGGGCAGTACTTC. The chain couples TRBV7-2 to TRBJ2-7; D perhaps matches TRBD2 (5 bases). The germline V gene encodes CDR1 SGHTA and CDR2 FQGNSA. The CDR3 extends over 15 amino acids.

The V and J genes are TRBV6-1 and TRBJ1-5, with a possible D match to TRBD1 (5 bases). Germline values: CDR1 MNHNS, CDR2 SASEGT. This CDR3 spans 16 amino acids. Trimming left V 1 base short and J 2 bases short, with 12 bases between. CDR3 region: CASSEGWGGGNQPQHF. DNA for the CDR3: TGTGCCAGCAGTGAAGGGTGGGGCGGGGGCAATCAGCCCCAGCATTTT.

The sample holds one count of this clone. The genes are TRBV10-2 and TRBJ2-7, with D perhaps TRBD1 (5 bases). The CDR3 has 12 residues. Germline loops: CDR1 WSHSY, CDR2 SAAADI. Trimming cost V 6 bases and J 3 bases, with 9 bases left between them. The CDR3 coding sequence is TGCGCCAGCAGAACAGGTGGCTACGAGCAGTACTTC. Translation gives CASRTGGYEQYF.

As DNA, the CDR3 is TGTGCCAGTAGTCCTCCCGGGACAGGGTTCAGGTACGAGCAGTACTTC. This codes for CASSPPGTGFRYEQYF. The chain uses TRBV19 and TRBJ2-7, with TRBD1 matching 9 bases. Trimming cost V 5 bases and J 4 bases; bases outside gene matches: 12. There are 16 residues in the CDR3. CDR1 and CDR2 from the germline V gene are LNHDA and SQIVND (reference sequence).